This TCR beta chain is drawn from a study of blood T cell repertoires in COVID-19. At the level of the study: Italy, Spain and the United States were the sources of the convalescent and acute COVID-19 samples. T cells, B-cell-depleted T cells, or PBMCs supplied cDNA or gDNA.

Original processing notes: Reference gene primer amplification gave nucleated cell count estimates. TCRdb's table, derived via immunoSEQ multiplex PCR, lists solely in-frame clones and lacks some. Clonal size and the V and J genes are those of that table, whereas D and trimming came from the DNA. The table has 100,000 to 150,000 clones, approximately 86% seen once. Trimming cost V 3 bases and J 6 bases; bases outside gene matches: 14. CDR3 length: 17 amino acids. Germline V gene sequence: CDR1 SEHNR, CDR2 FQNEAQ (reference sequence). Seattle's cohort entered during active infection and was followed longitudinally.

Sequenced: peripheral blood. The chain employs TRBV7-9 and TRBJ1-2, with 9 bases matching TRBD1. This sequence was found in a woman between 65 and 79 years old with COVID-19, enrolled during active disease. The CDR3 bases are TGTGCCAGCAGCTTCACACCAGGACAGGGGCCCAGGAATGGCTACACCTTC. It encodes CASSFTPGQGPRNGYTF.